This entry describes one T cell receptor (beta chain). Its recognized antigen is unknown. No quality values exist for individual bases; no much larger clone is one base distant. Between the V and J ends, shortened by 4 bases and 10 bases respectively, the junction contains 11 bases. CDR1 LGHDT and CDR2 YNNKEL were looked up in the germline V gene (reference sequence). The CDR3 covers 12 residues, taking in both the cysteine and the phenylalanine. Just the 36-base CDR3 DNA is kept, in frame starting at base 1. The data belong to a study of blood T cell repertoires in COVID-19 (TCRdb year 2020). About the full investigation: Collaborator samples came from the United States, Italy and Spain and covered acute and convalescent phases of COVID-19. The prospective study material was composed of cDNA or gDNA derived from T cells, B-cell-depleted T cells, or PBMCs. Subjects who had been exposed to COVID-19, were actively infected with it, or had recovered from it provided the deeply sampled blood TCRbeta repertoires that made up the dataset. A freely available public database, intended as a resource for researchers studying the immune response to SARS-CoV-2, is where the repertoires were released. Samples came from the ongoing ImmuneRACE study (first 160 participants) plus 1,254 subjects from 6 global collaborators. The sample metadata nearly always contained a de-identified subject ID, COVID-19 status, age in years and sex. Where HLA class I and class II types were available, the types were taken from metadata supplied by the sample provider, not from assay-based typing. Broad study findings and their caveats: The quantity of clinical and demographic metadata differed by source and by participant and was supplied without curation.

TCRbeta CDR3 regions were amplified from genomic DNA by means of the immunoSEQ Assay, a bias-controlled multiplex PCR. The authors processed their data as follows. The number of nucleated cells in each sample was estimated by amplification of reference gene primers within the assay. To quantify the absolute abundance of each unique TCRbeta CDR3 rearrangement, sequence reads were collapsed and filtered. For each sample, productive Simpson clonality was calculated by taking the square root of Simpson's diversity index across productive rearrangements. TCRdb provides this immuneACCESS table in a form limited to in-frame rearrangements. Some clones are lacking; in checked studies, under half of them reflect an unresolved V gene, and why the rest are absent is not known. That table supplies the V and J calls and clone size; D and trimming were determined from the DNA. In this sample the table shows more than 300,000 clones, 87% of which occur a single time. Clones ranked in the top ten supply under 6.5% of the sample.

At one collaborating source in Seattle, patients were enrolled during active infection and were followed longitudinally through the course of disease. The collaborating institutions used their own protocols to collect whole blood in K2EDTA tubes. For TCRbeta analysis, collaborator samples were shipped as frozen whole blood, as isolated PBMCs, or as DNA extracted from either sample type. This clonotype originated in a woman aged 45-60 years with COVID-19, enrolled during active disease. The rearranged segments are TRBV3-1 (or the pseudogene TRBV3-2) and TRBJ2-1; TRBD1 is a weak D gene call, 5 bases matching. Sequencing was carried out using peripheral blood. The CDR3 region reads CASSPLGREQFF. The DNA reads as follows: TGTGCCAGCAGCCCCTTGGGGCGGGAGCAGTTCTTC.